This entry features one TCR beta chain sequence. The data stem from a study of blood T cell repertoires in COVID-19. The CDR3 loop spans 15 amino acids. The V gene lost 6 bases and the J gene lost 3 bases, with 12 bases spanning the gap. The V gene's germline CDR1 is SNHLY and CDR2 FYNNEI. Original processing notes: Nucleated cell number was recorded as an estimate derived from reference gene primer amplification. Produced via immunoSEQ multiplex PCR; TCRdb's table is partial and in-frame only. V, J and clone size are those of that table, while D and trimming were read from the DNA. Of under 110,000 clones in the sample, about 90% were seen once.

This sequence was found in a young woman with acute or convalescent COVID-19. This rearrangement joins TRBV2 to TRBJ2-6; D is possibly TRBD1 (5 bases). The sequenced sample was peripheral blood. Written as DNA, the CDR3 is TGTGCCAGCAGATCGTCCAGGGTTGGGGCCAACGTCCTGACTTTC. Protein: CASRSSRVGANVLTF. Based on the CDR3 plus reference TRBV2 and TRBJ2-6, the full variable domain is EPEVTQTPSHQVTQMGQEVILRCVPISNHLYFYWYRQILGQKVEFLVSFYNNEISEKSEIFDDQFSVERPDGSNFTLKIRSTKLEDSAMYFCASRSSRVGANVLTFGAGSRLTVL.